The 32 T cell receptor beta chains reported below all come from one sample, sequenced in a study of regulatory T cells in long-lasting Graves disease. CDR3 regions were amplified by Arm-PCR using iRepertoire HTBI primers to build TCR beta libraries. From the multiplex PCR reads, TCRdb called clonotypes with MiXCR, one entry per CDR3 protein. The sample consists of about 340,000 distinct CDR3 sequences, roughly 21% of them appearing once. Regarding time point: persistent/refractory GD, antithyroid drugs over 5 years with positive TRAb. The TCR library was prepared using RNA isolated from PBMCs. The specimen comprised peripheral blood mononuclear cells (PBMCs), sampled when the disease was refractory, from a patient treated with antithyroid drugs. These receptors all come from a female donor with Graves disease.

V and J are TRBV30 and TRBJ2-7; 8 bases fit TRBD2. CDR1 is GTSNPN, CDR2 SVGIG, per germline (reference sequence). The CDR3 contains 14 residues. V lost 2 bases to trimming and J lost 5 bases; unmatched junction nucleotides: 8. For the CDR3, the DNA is TGTGCCTGGAGTAAAGGGACTAGTGTCGACGAGCAGTACTTC. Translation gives CAWSKGTSVDEQYF. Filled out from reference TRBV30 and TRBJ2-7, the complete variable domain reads SQTIHQWPATLVQPVGSPLSLECTVEGTSNPNLYWYRQAAGRGLQLLFYSVGIGQISSEVPQNLSASRPQDRQFILSSKKLLLSDSGFYLCAWSKGTSVDEQYFGPGTRLTVT.

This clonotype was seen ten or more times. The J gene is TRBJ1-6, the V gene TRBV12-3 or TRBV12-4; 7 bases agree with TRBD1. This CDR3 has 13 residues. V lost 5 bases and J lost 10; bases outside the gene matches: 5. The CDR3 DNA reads TGTGCCAGCAGTCAGGGGGTAGGCTCACCCCTCCACTTT. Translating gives CASSQGVGSPLHF.

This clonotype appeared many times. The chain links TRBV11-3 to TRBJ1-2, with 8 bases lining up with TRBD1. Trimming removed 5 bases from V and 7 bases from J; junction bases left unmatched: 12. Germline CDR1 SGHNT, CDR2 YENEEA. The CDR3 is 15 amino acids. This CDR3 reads CASSPGQGEVLGYTF. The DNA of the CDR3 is TGTGCCAGCAGCCCCGGACAGGGAGAAGTACTTGGCTACACCTTC.

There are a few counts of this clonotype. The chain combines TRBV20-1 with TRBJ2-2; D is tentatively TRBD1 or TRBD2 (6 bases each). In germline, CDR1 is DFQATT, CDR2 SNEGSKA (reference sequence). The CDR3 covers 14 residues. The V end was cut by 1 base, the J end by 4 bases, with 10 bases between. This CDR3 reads CSARVKGGTGELFF. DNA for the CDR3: TGCAGTGCTAGAGTAAAGGGGGGCACCGGGGAGCTGTTTTTT.

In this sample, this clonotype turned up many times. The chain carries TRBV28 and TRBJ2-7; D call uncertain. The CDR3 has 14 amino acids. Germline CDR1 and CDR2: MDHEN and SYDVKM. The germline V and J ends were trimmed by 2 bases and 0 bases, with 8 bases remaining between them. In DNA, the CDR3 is TGTGCCAGCAGTTTAACCCCAAGCTCCTACGAGCAGTACTTC. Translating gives CASSLTPSSYEQYF.

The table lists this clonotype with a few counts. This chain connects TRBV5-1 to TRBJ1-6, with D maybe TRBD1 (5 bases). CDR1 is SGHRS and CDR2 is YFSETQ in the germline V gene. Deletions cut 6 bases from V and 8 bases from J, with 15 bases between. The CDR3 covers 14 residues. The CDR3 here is CASTSGVGDSPLHF. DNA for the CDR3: TGCGCCAGCACCTCGGGAGTAGGGGATTCACCCCTCCACTTT.

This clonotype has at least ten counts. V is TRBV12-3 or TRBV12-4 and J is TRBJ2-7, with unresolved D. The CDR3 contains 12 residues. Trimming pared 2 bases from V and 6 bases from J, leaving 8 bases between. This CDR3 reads CASSLRPGEQYF. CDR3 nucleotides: TGTGCCAGCAGTTTACGACCCGGCGAGCAGTACTTC.

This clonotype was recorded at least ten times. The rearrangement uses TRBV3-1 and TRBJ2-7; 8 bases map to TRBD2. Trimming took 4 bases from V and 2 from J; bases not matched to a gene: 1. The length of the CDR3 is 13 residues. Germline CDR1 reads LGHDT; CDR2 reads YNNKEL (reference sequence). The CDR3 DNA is TGTGCCAGCAGCCGCGGGGGGCCCTACGAGCAGTACTTC. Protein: CASSRGGPYEQYF.

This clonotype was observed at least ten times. CDR3 coding DNA: TGTGCCAGCGCACGGTACAGGTTGAACACTGAAGCTTTCTTT. Translating gives CASARYRLNTEAFF. The rearrangement uses TRBV28 and TRBJ1-1; D is possibly TRBD1 (5 bases). The CDR3 consists of 14 residues. V was pared by 8 bases and J by 0 bases, with 13 bases between. Germline V gene sequence: CDR1 MDHEN, CDR2 SYDVKM.

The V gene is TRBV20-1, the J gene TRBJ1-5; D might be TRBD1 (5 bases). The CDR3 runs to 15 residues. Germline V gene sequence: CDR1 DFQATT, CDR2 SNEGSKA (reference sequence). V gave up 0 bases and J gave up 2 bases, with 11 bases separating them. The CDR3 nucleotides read TGCAGTGCTAGAGATCGAGCGGGGCGCAATCAGCCCCAGCATTTT. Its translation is CSARDRAGRNQPQHF.

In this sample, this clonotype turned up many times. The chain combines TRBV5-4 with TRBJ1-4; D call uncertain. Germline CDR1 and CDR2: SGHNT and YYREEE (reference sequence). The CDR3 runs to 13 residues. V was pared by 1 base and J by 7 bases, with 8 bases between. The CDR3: CASSLWNSEKLFF. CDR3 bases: TGTGCCAGCAGCTTGTGGAACAGTGAAAAACTGTTTTTT. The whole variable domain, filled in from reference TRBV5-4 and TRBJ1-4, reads ETGVTQSPTHLIKTRGQQVTLRCSSQSGHNTVSWYQQALGQGPQFIFQYYREEENGRGNFPPRFSGLQFPNYSSELNVNALELDDSALYLCASSLWNSEKLFFGSGTQLSVL.

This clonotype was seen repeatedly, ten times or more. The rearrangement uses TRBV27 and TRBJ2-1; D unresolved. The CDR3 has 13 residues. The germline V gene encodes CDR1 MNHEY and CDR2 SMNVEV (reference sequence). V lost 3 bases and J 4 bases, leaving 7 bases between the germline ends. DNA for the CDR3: TGTGCCAGCAGTTTTGTAGATTACAATGAGCAGTTCTTC. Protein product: CASSFVDYNEQFF.

CDR3 protein: CASSYSRETGGFAYEQYF. CDR3 coding DNA: TGTGCCAGCAGTTACTCGAGAGAGACCGGAGGGTTTGCCTACGAGCAGTACTTC. The chain employs TRBV6-2 or TRBV6-3 and TRBJ2-7; a possible D gene is TRBD2 (6 bases). V shed 0 bases and J shed 2 bases, with 20 bases lying between them. The CDR3 has 18 residues. Germline loops: CDR1 MNHEY, CDR2 SVGEGT.

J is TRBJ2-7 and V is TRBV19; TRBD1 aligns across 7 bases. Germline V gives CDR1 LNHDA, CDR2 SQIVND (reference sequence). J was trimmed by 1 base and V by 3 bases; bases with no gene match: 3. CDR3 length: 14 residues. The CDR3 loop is CASSIGDSSYEQYF. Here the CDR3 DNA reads TGTGCCAGTAGTATCGGGGACAGTTCCTACGAGCAGTACTTC.

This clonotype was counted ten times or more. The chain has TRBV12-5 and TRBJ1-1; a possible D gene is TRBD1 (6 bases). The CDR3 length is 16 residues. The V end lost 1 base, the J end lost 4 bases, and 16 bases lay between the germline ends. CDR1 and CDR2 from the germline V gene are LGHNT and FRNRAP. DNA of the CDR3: TGTGCTAGTGGTTTGGCCCCGATAAACAGGGTCACTGAAGCTTTCTTT. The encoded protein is CASGLAPINRVTEAFF.

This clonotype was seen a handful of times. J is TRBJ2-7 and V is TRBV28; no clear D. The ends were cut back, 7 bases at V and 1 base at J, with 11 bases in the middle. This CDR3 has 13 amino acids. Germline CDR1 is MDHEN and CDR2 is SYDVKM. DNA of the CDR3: TGTGCCAGCATAAGGGCATCTTCCTACGAGCAGTACTTC. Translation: CASIRASSYEQYF.

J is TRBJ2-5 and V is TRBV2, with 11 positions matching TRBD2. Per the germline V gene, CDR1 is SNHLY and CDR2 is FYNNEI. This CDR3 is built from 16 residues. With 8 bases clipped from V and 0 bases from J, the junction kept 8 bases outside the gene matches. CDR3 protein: CASAPGTSGYQETQYF. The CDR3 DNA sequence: TGTGCCAGCGCACCTGGGACTAGCGGCTACCAAGAGACCCAGTACTTC.

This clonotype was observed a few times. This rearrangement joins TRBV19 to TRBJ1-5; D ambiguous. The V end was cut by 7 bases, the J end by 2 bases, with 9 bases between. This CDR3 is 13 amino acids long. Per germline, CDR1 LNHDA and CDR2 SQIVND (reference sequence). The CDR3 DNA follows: TGTGCCAGTAACCTGATGGGCAATCAGCCCCAGCATTTT. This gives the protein CASNLMGNQPQHF. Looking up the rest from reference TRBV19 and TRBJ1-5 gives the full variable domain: DGGITQSPKYLFRKEGQNVTLSCEQNLNHDAMYWYRQDPGQGLRLIYYSQIVNDFQKGDIAEGYSVSREKKESFPLTVTSAQKNPTAFYLCASNLMGNQPQHFGDGTRLSIL.

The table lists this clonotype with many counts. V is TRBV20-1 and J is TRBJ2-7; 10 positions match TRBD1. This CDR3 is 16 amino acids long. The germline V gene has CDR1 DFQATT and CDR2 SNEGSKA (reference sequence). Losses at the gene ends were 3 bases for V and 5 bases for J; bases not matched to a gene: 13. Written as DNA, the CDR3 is TGCAGTGCTAGCCACTTCCGTGACAGGGGGCTGAACGAGCAGTACTTC. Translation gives CSASHFRDRGLNEQYF.

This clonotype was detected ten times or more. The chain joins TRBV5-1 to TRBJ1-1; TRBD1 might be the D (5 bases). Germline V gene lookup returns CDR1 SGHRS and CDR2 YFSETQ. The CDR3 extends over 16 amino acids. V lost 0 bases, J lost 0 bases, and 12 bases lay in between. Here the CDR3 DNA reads TGCGCCAGCAGCTTGGACCGAGGGGTCCTGAACACTGAAGCTTTCTTT. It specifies CASSLDRGVLNTEAFF.

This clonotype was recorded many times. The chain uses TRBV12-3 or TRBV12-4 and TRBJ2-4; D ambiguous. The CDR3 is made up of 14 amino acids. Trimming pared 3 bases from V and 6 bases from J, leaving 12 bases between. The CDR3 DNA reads TGTGCCAGCAGTTTTGGCGGCGGCTCAAACATTCAGTACTTC. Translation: CASSFGGGSNIQYF.

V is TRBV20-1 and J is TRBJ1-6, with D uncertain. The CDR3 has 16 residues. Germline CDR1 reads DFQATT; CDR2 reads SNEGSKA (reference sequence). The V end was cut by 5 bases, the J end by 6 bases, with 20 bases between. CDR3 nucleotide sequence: TGCAGTGCTCAACAATGGGAGAGAGGAGCTAATTCACCCCTCCACTTT. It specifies CSAQQWERGANSPLHF.

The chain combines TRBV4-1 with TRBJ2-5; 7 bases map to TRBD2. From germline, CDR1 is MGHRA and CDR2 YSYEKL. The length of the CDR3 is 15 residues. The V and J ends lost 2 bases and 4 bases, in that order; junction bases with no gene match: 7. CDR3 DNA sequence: TGCGCCAGCAGCCAACCGGGCCCGGGGGGAGAGACCCAGTACTTC. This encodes CASSQPGPGGETQYF.

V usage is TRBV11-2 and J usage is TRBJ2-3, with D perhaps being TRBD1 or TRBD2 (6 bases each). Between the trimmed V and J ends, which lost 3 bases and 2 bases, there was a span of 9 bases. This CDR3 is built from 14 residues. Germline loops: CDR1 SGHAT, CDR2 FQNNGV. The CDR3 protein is CASSLGGPTDTQYF. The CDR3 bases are TGTGCCAGCAGCTTGGGGGGCCCCACAGATACGCAGTATTTT. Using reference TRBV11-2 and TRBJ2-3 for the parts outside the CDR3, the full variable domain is EAGVAQSPRYKIIEKRQSVAFWCNPISGHATLYWYQQILGQGPKLLIQFQNNGVVDDSQLPKDRFSAERLKGVDSTLKIQPAKLEDSAVYLCASSLGGPTDTQYFGPGTRLTVL.

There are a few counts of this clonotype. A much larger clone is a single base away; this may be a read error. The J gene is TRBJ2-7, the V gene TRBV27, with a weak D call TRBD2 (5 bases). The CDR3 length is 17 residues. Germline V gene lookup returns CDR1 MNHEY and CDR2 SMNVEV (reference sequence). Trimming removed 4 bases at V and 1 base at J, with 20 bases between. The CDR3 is CASSSPVLPWTSYEQYF. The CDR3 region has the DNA TGTGCCAGCAGTTCACCAGTATTACCCTGGACTTCCTACGAGCAGTACTTC.

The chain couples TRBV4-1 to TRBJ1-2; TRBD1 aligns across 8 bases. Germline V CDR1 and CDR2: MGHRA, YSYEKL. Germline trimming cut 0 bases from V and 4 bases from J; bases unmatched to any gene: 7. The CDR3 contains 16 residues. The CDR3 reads CASSQEPTTGGYGYTF. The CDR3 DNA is TGCGCCAGCAGCCAAGAACCCACAACAGGGGGCTATGGCTACACCTTC.

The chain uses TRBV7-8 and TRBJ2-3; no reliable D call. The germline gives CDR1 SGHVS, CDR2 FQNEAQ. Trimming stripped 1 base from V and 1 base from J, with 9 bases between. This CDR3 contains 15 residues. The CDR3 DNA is TGTGCCAGCAGCTTAGGTTTAGCACGCACAGATACGCAGTATTTT. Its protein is CASSLGLARTDTQYF.

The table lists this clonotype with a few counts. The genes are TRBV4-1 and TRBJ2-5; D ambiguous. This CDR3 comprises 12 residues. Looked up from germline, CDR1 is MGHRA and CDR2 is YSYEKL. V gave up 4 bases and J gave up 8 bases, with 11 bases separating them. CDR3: CASSLPFGTQYF. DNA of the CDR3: TGCGCCAGCAGCCTCCCCTTCGGAACCCAGTACTTC.

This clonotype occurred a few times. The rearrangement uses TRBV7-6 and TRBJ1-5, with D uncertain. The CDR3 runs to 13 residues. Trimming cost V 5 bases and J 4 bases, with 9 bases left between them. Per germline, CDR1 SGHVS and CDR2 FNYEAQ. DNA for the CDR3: TGTGCCAGCAGCCACGGACGGAATCAGCCCCAGCATTTT. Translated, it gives CASSHGRNQPQHF.

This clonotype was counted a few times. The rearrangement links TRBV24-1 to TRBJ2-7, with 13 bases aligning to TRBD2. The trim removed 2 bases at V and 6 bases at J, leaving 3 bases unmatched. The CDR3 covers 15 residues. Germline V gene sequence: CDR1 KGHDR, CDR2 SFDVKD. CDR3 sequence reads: CATSDWTSGSSEQYF. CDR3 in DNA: TGTGCCACCAGTGATTGGACTAGCGGGAGTAGCGAGCAGTACTTC.

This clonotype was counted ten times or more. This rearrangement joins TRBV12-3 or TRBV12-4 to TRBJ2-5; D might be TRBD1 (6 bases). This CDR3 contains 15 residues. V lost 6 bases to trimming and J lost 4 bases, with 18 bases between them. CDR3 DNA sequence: TGTGCCAGCAGACGCTATACCGGGACACCAGAGACCCAGTACTTC. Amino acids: CASRRYTGTPETQYF.

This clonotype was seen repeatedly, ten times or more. In nucleotides, the CDR3 is TGTGCCAGCAGGCGTCCGGGAAACAATCAGCCCCAGCATTTT. As protein: CASRRPGNNQPQHF. The chain joins TRBV12-3 or TRBV12-4 to TRBJ1-5; no reliable D call. With 6 bases removed from V and 3 bases from J, the gap between germline ends came to 12 bases. This CDR3 region has 14 residues.